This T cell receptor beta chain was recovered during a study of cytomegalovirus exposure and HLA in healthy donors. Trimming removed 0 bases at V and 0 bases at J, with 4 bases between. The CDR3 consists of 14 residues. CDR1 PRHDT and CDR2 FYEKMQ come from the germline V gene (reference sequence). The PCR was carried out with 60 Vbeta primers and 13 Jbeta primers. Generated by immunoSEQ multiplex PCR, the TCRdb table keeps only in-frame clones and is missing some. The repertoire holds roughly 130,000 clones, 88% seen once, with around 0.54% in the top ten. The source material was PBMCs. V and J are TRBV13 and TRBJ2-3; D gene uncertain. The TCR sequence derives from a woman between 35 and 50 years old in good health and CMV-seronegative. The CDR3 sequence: CASSLGRSTDTQYF. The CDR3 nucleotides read TGTGCCAGCAGCTTAGGGAGAAGCACAGATACGCAGTATTTT.